Presented here are 16 T cell receptor beta chains from one specimen sequenced in a study of T cells in Graves' hyperthyroidism and ophthalmopathy. Using RNA transcripts as the source, TCR beta CDR3 regions were amplified. HTBI primers were the set used in a first-round RT-PCR of the TCR CDR3. TCRdb re-derived calls from the multiplex PCR reads in MiXCR, one entry per CDR3 protein. The sample contains about 400,000 distinct CDR3 sequences, approximately 14% of which appear only once. The material sequenced was blood. These receptors all stem from a woman under 30 with Graves' hyperthyroidism.

The chain combines TRBV7-2 with TRBJ1-4; 7 bases line up with TRBD1. V lost 1 base, J lost 7 bases, and 6 bases stayed unmatched. The CDR3 is 15 amino acids. Per germline, CDR1 SGHTA and CDR2 FQGNSA. CDR3 region: CASSLGQGGFEKLFF. CDR3 in DNA: TGTGCCAGCAGCTTAGGACAGGGTGGTTTTGAAAAACTGTTTTTT.

Comment on this clonotype: Because it lacks the conserved phenylalanine or tryptophan at the end, this CDR3 is likely a read error. The rearrangement uses TRBV20-1 and TRBJ1-4; no clear D gene. V was cut by 5 bases and J by 0 bases, with 10 bases left in between. This CDR3 contains 14 residues. Germline V lookup: CDR1 DFQATT, CDR2 SNEGSKA (reference sequence). This chain's CDR3 is CSAGSLATNEKLFS. DNA for the CDR3: TGCAGTGCTGGAAGTCTTGCAACTAATGAAAAACTGTTTTCT.

This clonotype was recorded at least ten times. The chain combines TRBV2 with TRBJ2-1; 8 bases are shared with TRBD1. Germline values: CDR1 SNHLY, CDR2 FYNNEI. Trimming removed 8 bases from V and 6 bases from J; junction bases left unmatched: 9. CDR3 length: 14 amino acids. The CDR3, as DNA: TGTGCCAGCGTCGGACAGGGAAGGGGCAATGAGCAGTTCTTC. As protein: CASVGQGRGNEQFF.

Notes on this clonotype: The junction departs from the called germline gene at one end, perhaps through a read error. The chain couples TRBV5-1 to TRBJ1-2; TRBD1 might be the D (5 bases). The germline CDR1 and CDR2 sequences are SGHRS and YFSETQ. This CDR3 is 14 amino acids long. The DNA of the CDR3 is TGCGCCAACAGCCCGATAAACGGGGGCTATGGCTACACCTTC. Amino acid sequence: CANSPINGGYGYTF.

This clonotype was seen ten or more times. The V and J genes are TRBV2 and TRBJ2-3; D is unclear. The germline V and J ends were trimmed by 7 bases and 0 bases, with 8 bases remaining between them. The CDR3 totals 13 residues. The germline V gene has CDR1 SNHLY and CDR2 FYNNEI. CDR3 DNA sequence: TGTGCCAGCAATTACGGCAGCACAGATACGCAGTATTTT. Translation: CASNYGSTDTQYF. Based on the CDR3 plus reference TRBV2 and TRBJ2-3, the full variable domain is EPEVTQTPSHQVTQMGQEVILRCVPISNHLYFYWYRQILGQKVEFLVSFYNNEISEKSEIFDDQFSVERPDGSNFTLKIRSTKLEDSAMYFCASNYGSTDTQYFGPGTRLTVL.

V is TRBV20-1 and J is TRBJ1-2; possible D gene TRBD1, 6 bases. The germline CDR1 and CDR2 sequences are DFQATT and SNEGSKA (reference sequence). V shed 5 bases and J shed 8 bases, with 21 bases lying between them. The CDR3 length is 14 residues. CDR3 amino acids: CSAVEGGGGNGYTF. In nucleotides, the CDR3 is TGCAGTGCTGTAGAGGGGGGCGGGGGGAACGGCTACACCTTC.

This clonotype was seen ten or more times. The gene calls are TRBV20-1 and TRBJ1-2; maybe TRBD1 (6 bases). This CDR3 comprises 12 residues. Germline V lookup: CDR1 DFQATT, CDR2 SNEGSKA (reference sequence). Trimming left V 4 bases short and J 6 bases short, with 12 bases between. CDR3 sequence reads: CSAMRGRDGYTF. CDR3 in DNA: TGCAGTGCTATGCGGGGGCGTGATGGCTACACCTTC.

This clonotype appeared many times. The rearrangement uses TRBV11-3 and TRBJ2-3; D possibly corresponds to TRBD2 (6 bases). The V gene lost 4 bases and the J gene lost 0 bases, with 17 bases spanning the gap. CDR3 length: 17 residues. Germline CDR1 and CDR2: SGHNT and YENEEA. The CDR3 DNA is TGTGCCAGCAGCTCGGTCCGAGCGGGCCACAGCACAGATACGCAGTATTTT. Its translation: CASSSVRAGHSTDTQYF.

The CDR3 DNA sequence: TGTGCCAGCAGCTTTGGATTTTCCGGGACAGGGGGGTACGAGCAGTACTTC. Amino acids: CASSFGFSGTGGYEQYF. The chain carries TRBV11-2 and TRBJ2-7; 11 bases agree with TRBD1. V trimming: 3 bases; J trimming: 4 bases; junction bases outside the gene matches: 11. Germline V CDR1 and CDR2: SGHAT, FQNNGV. The length of the CDR3 is 17 residues.

This clonotype was detected ten times or more. The chain recombines TRBV28 with TRBJ2-5; 15 bases map to TRBD2. This CDR3 has 17 amino acids. Germline V gene lookup returns CDR1 MDHEN and CDR2 SYDVKM. The trim removed 8 bases at V and 5 bases at J, leaving 12 bases unmatched. The CDR3 DNA reads TGTGCCAGCCGTACCGGGACTAGCGGGAGGCCGGAGGAGACCCAGTACTTC. It codes for CASRTGTSGRPEETQYF.

This clonotype was found once. The rearrangement uses TRBV4-1 and TRBJ2-1; 11 bases agree with TRBD2. Trimming cost V 1 base and J 2 bases; bases outside gene matches: 1. There are 16 residues in the CDR3. CDR1 is MGHRA and CDR2 is YSYEKL in the germline V gene. CDR3 residues: CASSQASGRTYNEQFF. CDR3 nucleotide sequence: TGCGCCAGCAGCCAAGCTAGCGGGAGGACCTACAATGAGCAGTTCTTC.

This clonotype was detected once. This may be a read error, as it is one base from a much larger clone. The V and J genes are TRBV6-2 or TRBV6-3 and TRBJ2-7; 8 nucleotides match TRBD2. Germline V gene lookup returns CDR1 MNHEY and CDR2 SVGEGT. V gave up 7 bases and J gave up 0 bases; unmatched junction bases: 8. CDR3 size: 15 residues. CDR3 region: CASIRGLVDSYEQYF. The CDR3 DNA reads TGTGCCAGCATTAGGGGACTAGTGGACTCCTACGAGCAGTACTTC.

CDR3 region: CASSSGLASPLHF. The CDR3 DNA sequence: TGTGCCAGCAGTTCGGGGCTGGCTTCACCCCTCCACTTT. The chain has TRBV6-5 and TRBJ1-6, with D perhaps matching TRBD1 (5 bases). This CDR3 is built from 13 residues. CDR1 MNHEY and CDR2 SVGAGI come from the germline V gene. Trimming took 4 bases from V and 9 from J, leaving 10 bases between them.

The CDR3 spells CASRQGIHNSPLHF. In DNA, the CDR3 is TGTGCCAGCAGACAGGGGATTCATAATTCACCCCTCCACTTT. The rearrangement joins TRBV27 to TRBJ1-6; TRBD1 aligns across 7 bases. The CDR3 extends over 14 amino acids. Germline V CDR1 and CDR2: MNHEY, SMNVEV (reference sequence). Trimming took 6 bases from V and 5 from J; bases not matched to a gene: 4.

V gene TRBV28 combines with J gene TRBJ2-1; TRBD1 matches 9 bases. Losses at the gene ends were 4 bases for V and 5 bases for J; bases not matched to a gene: 6. The CDR3 is 15 amino acids. The germline gives CDR1 MDHEN, CDR2 SYDVKM. The CDR3 DNA sequence: TGTGCCAGCAGTTGGACCGGGACAGGGAACAATGAGCAGTTCTTC. Residues: CASSWTGTGNNEQFF. Full variable domain (outside the CDR3, taken from reference TRBV28 and TRBJ2-1): DVKVTQSSRYLVKRTGEKVFLECVQDMDHENMFWYRQDPGLGLRLIYFSYDVKMKEKGDIPEGYSVSREKKERFSLILESASTNQTSMYLCASSWTGTGNNEQFFGPGTRLTVL.

In its sample, this clonotype was seen many times. The CDR3 nucleotides read TGTGCCAGCAGCCAGGTCGCGGACCCGGTGGAGCAGTTCTTC. Its protein product is CASSQVADPVEQFF. This chain joins TRBV3-1 and TRBJ2-1; D unclear. Trimming removed 3 bases at V and 10 bases at J, with 16 bases between. CDR1 is LGHDT, CDR2 YNNKEL, per germline (reference sequence). CDR3 length: 14 amino acids.